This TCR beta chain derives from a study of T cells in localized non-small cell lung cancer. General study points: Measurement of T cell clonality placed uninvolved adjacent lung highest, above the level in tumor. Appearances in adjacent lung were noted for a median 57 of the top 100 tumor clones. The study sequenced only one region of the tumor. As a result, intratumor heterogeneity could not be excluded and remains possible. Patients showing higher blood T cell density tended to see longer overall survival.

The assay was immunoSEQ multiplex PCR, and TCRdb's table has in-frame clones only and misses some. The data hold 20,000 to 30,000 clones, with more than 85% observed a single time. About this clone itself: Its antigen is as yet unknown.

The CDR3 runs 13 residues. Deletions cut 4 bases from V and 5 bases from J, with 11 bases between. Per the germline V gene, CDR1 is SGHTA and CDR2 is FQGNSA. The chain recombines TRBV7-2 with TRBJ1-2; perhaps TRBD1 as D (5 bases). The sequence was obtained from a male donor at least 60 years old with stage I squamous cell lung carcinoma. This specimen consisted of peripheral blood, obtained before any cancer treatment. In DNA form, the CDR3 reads TGTGCCAGCAGCTCACTCAGGGATTATGGCTACACCTTC. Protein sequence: CASSSLRDYGYTF.